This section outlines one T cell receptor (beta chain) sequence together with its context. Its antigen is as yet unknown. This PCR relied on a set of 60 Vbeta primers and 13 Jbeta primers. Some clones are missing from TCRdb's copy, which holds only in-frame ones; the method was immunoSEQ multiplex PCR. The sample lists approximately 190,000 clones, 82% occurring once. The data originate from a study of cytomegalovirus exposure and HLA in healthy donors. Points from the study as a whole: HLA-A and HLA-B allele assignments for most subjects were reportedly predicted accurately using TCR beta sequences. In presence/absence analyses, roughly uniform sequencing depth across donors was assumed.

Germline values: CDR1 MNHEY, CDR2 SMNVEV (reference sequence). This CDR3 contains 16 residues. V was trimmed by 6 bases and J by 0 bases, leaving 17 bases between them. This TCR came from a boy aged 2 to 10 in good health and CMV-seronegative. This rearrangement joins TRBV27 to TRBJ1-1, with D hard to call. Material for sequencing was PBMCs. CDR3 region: CASRTREEAMNTEAFF. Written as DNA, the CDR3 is TGTGCCAGCAGGACAAGGGAGGAGGCTATGAACACTGAAGCTTTCTTT.